This T cell receptor (beta chain) was recovered during a study of neoadjuvant nivolumab and ipilimumab in lung cancer (dated by TCRdb to 2019 to 2021). Regarding the complete study: Nivolumab was administered intravenously at 3 mg/kg on days 1, 15 and 29, and in the combination arm ipilimumab 1 mg/kg was added on day 1 only. The major pathologic response (MPR) rate in the intention-to-treat population in each study arm was designated as the primary trial endpoint. The trial treated 44 patients with operable NSCLC: roughly 23 were randomized to nivolumab monotherapy and some 21 to nivolumab plus ipilimumab. The study compared TCR repertoires in pretherapy (baseline) peripheral blood with TCR repertoires in tumors resected at surgery following neoadjuvant immune checkpoint blockade. Matched pretherapy and resected tumor pairs were analyzed for seven patients, of whom four received nivolumab and three received nivolumab plus ipilimumab.

Read against the paper, the sample's time point label means: at surgical resection after neoadjuvant nivolumab +/- ipilimumab. Samples were obtained from the phase 2 randomized NEOSTAR trial, in which neoadjuvant nivolumab or nivolumab plus ipilimumab followed by surgery was tested in operable NSCLC. Comments on this clone: The specificity of this receptor is unknown. No much larger clonotype is one base removed from it; base qualities were not supplied.

What the study reported, not specific to this receptor: A positive correlation was observed between pretherapy blood TCR richness and richness in tumors resected after neoadjuvant therapy (Spearman R ~ 0.85). From pretherapy to surgery, increases in tumor T-cell richness and clonality were observed in three of three dual-therapy tumors but in only two of four nivolumab-treated tumors. A small number of samples was subjected to TCR sequencing. Compared with tumor-adjacent uninvolved lung, resected tumors had greater TCR richness and clonality, and increases showed up in more of the dual-therapy-treated tumors. There was no significant correlation between TCR clonality and pathologic tumor regression, and just a single major-pathologic-response sample was available for the clonality-regression analysis.

V is pared back by 4 bases and J by 2 bases, with 5 bases lying between the germline termini. The germline V gene sets CDR1 to SGDLS and CDR2 to YYNGEE. The CDR3 starts with the cysteine, ends with the phenylalanine, and has 12 residues. Solely the CDR3 DNA is kept, with 36 bases framed from the first base. To prepare the library, the immunoSEQ multiplex PCR assay was applied. Per the original workflow: Repertoires were summarized by richness and clonality, and significantly expanded and contracted clones were identified between pre- and post-therapy samples. Drawn from immuneACCESS, this table holds only the in-frame rearrangements with V and J called that TCRdb kept. Clones are partly lost; checked studies trace under half to an unresolved V gene and leave the rest unexplained. Clone size and V and J calls were adopted from that table, with D and trimming inferred from the DNA. This sample holds under 15,000 clones; approximately 94% were observed only once. 2% to 3% of the sample is taken by the ten largest.

In this chain, TRBV9 is recombined with TRBJ2-3, with no confident D gene call. The input for sequencing was peripheral blood, taken after neoadjuvant nivolumab, alone or with ipilimumab, at or shortly before surgery. The clonotype was recovered from an adult with non-small cell lung cancer. The nucleotide sequence is TGTGCCAGCAGCCGATACACAGATACGCAGTATTTT. Translated, it reads CASSRYTDTQYF.